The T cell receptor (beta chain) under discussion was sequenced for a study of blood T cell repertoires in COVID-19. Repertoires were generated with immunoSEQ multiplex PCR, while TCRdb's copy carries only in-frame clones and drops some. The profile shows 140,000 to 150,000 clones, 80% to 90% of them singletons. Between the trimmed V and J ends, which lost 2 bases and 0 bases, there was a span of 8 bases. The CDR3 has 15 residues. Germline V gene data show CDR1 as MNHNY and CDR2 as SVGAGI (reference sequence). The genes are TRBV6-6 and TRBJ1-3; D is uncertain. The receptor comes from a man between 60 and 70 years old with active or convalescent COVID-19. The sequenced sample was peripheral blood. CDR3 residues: CASSYASSSGNTIYF. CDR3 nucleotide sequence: TGTGCCAGCAGTTACGCCAGTTCCTCTGGAAACACCATATATTTT.